The 10 T cell receptor beta chains given below trace back to one sample, sequenced in a study of OX40 agonist ivuxolimab in advanced cancers. Sequencing used immunoSEQ multiplex PCR; TCRdb keeps in-frame clones, though not all of them. Among around 150,000 clones listed, approximately 94% were seen once. Sequencing was performed on CD4+ or CD8+ T cells sorted from blood, taken in a trial of the OX40 agonist ivuxolimab. These receptors were taken from an adult with an advanced solid tumor such as melanoma, head and neck, liver or kidney cancer.

This clone has a handful of counts. V is TRBV19 and J is TRBJ1-5; 8 nucleotides match TRBD1. V lost 6 bases, J lost 3 bases, and 7 bases stayed unmatched. This CDR3 has 15 residues. CDR1 and CDR2 (germline): LNHDA, SQIVND (reference sequence). CDR3 loop: CASRSDRVLNQPQHF. In DNA, the CDR3 is TGTGCCAGTAGGTCGGACAGGGTACTCAATCAGCCCCAGCATTTT.

The rearrangement joins TRBV9 to TRBJ2-3; maybe TRBD1 (6 bases). Trimming cost V 2 bases and J 3 bases, with 13 bases left between them. Germline V gene lookup returns CDR1 SGDLS and CDR2 YYNGEE. The length of the CDR3 is 15 residues. CDR3 DNA sequence: TGTGCCAGCAGCGTCACAGGGCGGTCAACAGATACGCAGTATTTT. Translating gives CASSVTGRSTDTQYF.

V gene TRBV9 combines with J gene TRBJ1-4; D possibly corresponds to TRBD1 (5 bases). With 3 bases removed from V and 0 bases from J, the gap between germline ends came to 15 bases. Germline lookup yields CDR1 SGDLS and CDR2 YYNGEE. This CDR3 region has 17 residues. CDR3 protein: CASSGGIGASTNEKLFF. The CDR3 DNA follows: TGTGCCAGCAGCGGGGGAATAGGGGCATCAACTAATGAAAAACTGTTTTTT. Based on the CDR3 plus reference TRBV9 and TRBJ1-4, the full variable domain is DSGVTQTPKHLITATGQRVTLRCSPRSGDLSVYWYQQSLDQGLQFLIQYYNGEERAKGNILERFSAQQFPDLHSELNLSSLELGDSALYFCASSGGIGASTNEKLFFGSGTQLSVL.

This clone was recorded once. The chain has TRBV6-5 and TRBJ1-1, with TRBD1 matching 8 bases. Germline V lookup: CDR1 MNHEY, CDR2 SVGAGI. CDR3 size: 14 residues. V shed 6 bases, J shed 2 bases, and the junction held 5 bases outside the gene matches. The CDR3: CASRGTGPNTEAFF. In nucleotides, the CDR3 is TGTGCCAGCAGGGGGACAGGCCCAAACACTGAAGCTTTCTTT.

The V call is TRBV2, the J call TRBJ1-2; D is perhaps TRBD1 (5 bases). The CDR3 is 12 residues long. Germline V gene sequence: CDR1 SNHLY, CDR2 FYNNEI. V gave up 7 bases and J gave up 8 bases, with 14 bases separating them. This CDR3 is CASTKQGTGYTF. DNA of the CDR3: TGTGCCAGCACTAAACAAGGGACCGGCTACACCTTC.

The V gene is TRBV5-1, the J gene TRBJ2-1, with D unresolved. The V and J ends lost 7 bases and 1 base respectively, with 15 bases between them. The germline V gene has CDR1 SGHRS and CDR2 YFSETQ. The CDR3 runs 15 residues. CDR3 amino acids: CASAVEVGSYNEQFF. The CDR3 region has the DNA TGCGCCAGCGCCGTCGAGGTGGGTTCCTACAATGAGCAGTTCTTC.

The rearrangement links TRBV15 to TRBJ2-3; perhaps TRBD2 as D (6 bases). The V gene lost 6 bases and the J gene lost 3 bases, with 13 bases spanning the gap. This CDR3 has 14 amino acids. Germline V gene lookup returns CDR1 LNHNV and CDR2 YYDKDF (reference sequence). The CDR3 DNA reads as TGTGCCACCAGATATGGGGGGAAAACAGATACGCAGTATTTT. Its translation: CATRYGGKTDTQYF.

The chain links TRBV18 to TRBJ1-1; 7 bases line up with TRBD1. The CDR3 spans 13 residues. V was pared by 4 bases and J by 8 bases, with 7 bases of the junction left unmatched. Germline CDR1 reads KGHSH; CDR2 reads LQKENI. The CDR3 sequence: CASSRTGDQEAFF. The DNA for the CDR3 is TGTGCCAGCTCACGTACAGGGGATCAGGAAGCTTTCTTT.

The J gene is TRBJ2-7, the V gene TRBV7-2; possible D gene TRBD2, 5 bases. Germline-derived CDR1 and CDR2 are SGHTA and FQGNSA. The germline V and J ends were trimmed by 5 bases and 0 bases, with 11 bases remaining between them. CDR3 size: 14 residues. The CDR3: CASSMRLNSYEQYF. Written as DNA, the CDR3 is TGTGCCAGCAGCATGAGACTAAACTCCTACGAGCAGTACTTC. Complete variable domain (other parts from reference TRBV7-2 and TRBJ2-7): GAGVSQSPSNKVTEKGKDVELRCDPISGHTALYWYRQSLGQGLEFLIYFQGNSAPDKSGLPSDRFSAERTGGSVSTLTIQRTQQEDSAVYLCASSMRLNSYEQYFGPGTRLTVT.

The chain has TRBV7-9 and TRBJ1-1; maybe TRBD1 (5 bases). V was trimmed by 0 bases and J by 3 bases, leaving 23 bases between them. The CDR3 runs 19 residues. Germline V gene data show CDR1 as SEHNR and CDR2 as FQNEAQ (reference sequence). DNA of the CDR3: TGTGCCAGCAGCTTAGCGCCCTATCTAGGCCCAGGGAAGGACACTGAAGCTTTCTTT. This codes for CASSLAPYLGPGKDTEAFF.